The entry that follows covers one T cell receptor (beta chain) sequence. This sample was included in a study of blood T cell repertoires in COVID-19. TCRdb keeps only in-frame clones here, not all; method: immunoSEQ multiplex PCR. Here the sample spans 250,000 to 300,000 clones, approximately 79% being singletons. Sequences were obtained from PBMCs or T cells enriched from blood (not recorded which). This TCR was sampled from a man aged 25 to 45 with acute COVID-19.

CDR3 DNA: TGTGCCTGGAGCCCCGACAGGGATACGCAGTATTTT. Translating it yields CAWSPDRDTQYF. J is TRBJ2-3 and V is TRBV30; TRBD1 is a possible D gene (6 bases). Germline values: CDR1 GTSNPN, CDR2 SVGIG (reference sequence). Trimming left V 3 bases short and J 6 bases short, with 10 bases between. This CDR3 has 12 amino acids.